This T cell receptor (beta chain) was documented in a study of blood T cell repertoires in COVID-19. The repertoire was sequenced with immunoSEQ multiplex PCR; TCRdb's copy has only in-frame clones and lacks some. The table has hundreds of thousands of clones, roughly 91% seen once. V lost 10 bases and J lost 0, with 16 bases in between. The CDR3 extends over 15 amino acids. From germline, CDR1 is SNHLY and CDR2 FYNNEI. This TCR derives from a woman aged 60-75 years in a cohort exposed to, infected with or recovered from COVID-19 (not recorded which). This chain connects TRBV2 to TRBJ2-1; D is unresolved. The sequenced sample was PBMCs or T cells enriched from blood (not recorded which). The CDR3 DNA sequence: TGTGCCACCCGGAACGGAGTGAGCTCCTACAATGAGCAGTTCTTC. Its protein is CATRNGVSSYNEQFF. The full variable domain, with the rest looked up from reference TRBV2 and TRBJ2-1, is EPEVTQTPSHQVTQMGQEVILRCVPISNHLYFYWYRQILGQKVEFLVSFYNNEISEKSEIFDDQFSVERPDGSNFTLKIRSTKLEDSAMYFCATRNGVSSYNEQFFGPGTRLTVL.